This record looks at one T cell receptor (beta chain) sequence and its context. TCRdb's table, derived via immunoSEQ multiplex PCR, lists solely in-frame clones and lacks some. The table has around 160,000 clones, approximately 80% seen once. This record belongs to a study of blood T cell repertoires in COVID-19. On the study more broadly: From T cells, B-cell-depleted T cells, or PBMCs came the material, which was cDNA or gDNA.

This TCR was sampled from a man in his fifties or sixties with active or convalescent COVID-19. Sequenced sample: peripheral blood.

CDR3 region: CASSMTTSYEQYF. CDR3 nucleotide sequence: TGTGCCAGTAGTATGACTACTTCCTACGAGCAGTACTTC. The chain recombines TRBV19 with TRBJ2-7; a possible D gene is TRBD2 (5 bases). From germline, CDR1 is LNHDA and CDR2 SQIVND (reference sequence). The CDR3 is 13 amino acids. Deletions cut 3 bases from V and 1 base from J, with 7 bases between.